The source of this TCR beta chain is a study of OX40 agonist ivuxolimab in advanced cancers. With 2 bases removed from V and 4 bases from J, the gap between germline ends came to 14 bases. The CDR3 sequence is 15 residues long. The germline CDR1 and CDR2 sequences are SGHTA and FQGTGA. The protocol was immunoSEQ multiplex PCR, while the TCRdb copy is restricted to in-frame clones and leaves out a portion. Among roughly 48,000 clones listed, roughly nine tenths were seen once. This rearrangement joins TRBV7-3 to TRBJ1-2; no clear D. This TCR came from an adult with an advanced solid tumor such as melanoma, head and neck, liver or kidney cancer. The sample was CD4+ or CD8+ T cells sorted from blood, taken in a trial of the OX40 agonist ivuxolimab. The CDR3 here is CASSLDGSLSYGYTF. The CDR3 bases are TGTGCCAGCAGCTTAGACGGGAGCCTGAGCTATGGCTACACCTTC.